This TCR beta chain is from a study of shared clonotypes between healthy human individuals. Profiling relied on immunoSEQ multiplex PCR, and the TCRdb table lists in-frame clones only, not all of them. The repertoire holds about 2 million clones, with just under 95% as singletons. The J segment lost 1 base and the V segment lost 0 bases, leaving 6 bases of the junction unmatched. The CDR3 runs 17 residues. Germline CDR1 LGHNA, CDR2 YSLEER. Positively selected for CCR7, the CD45RO-negative cells used as naive CD8 cells excluded terminally differentiated effector memory CD45RA+ cells. V and J are TRBV4-3 and TRBJ2-1; 7 nucleotides match TRBD2. The sequencing input was naive CD8+ T cells sorted from blood. The sequence came from a man aged 18 to 29 in good health. In nucleotides, the CDR3 is TGCGCCAGCAGCCAAGAACCCCCTAGCGGATCCTACAATGAGCAGTTCTTC. This codes for CASSQEPPSGSYNEQFF.